This TCR beta chain derives from a study of CD8 T cells in ankylosing spondylitis. Study-wide points: A motif of 7 or 8 highly homologous TCR beta variants was seen as apparently characteristic of ankylosing spondylitis blood. From matched ankylosing spondylitis synovial fluid, disease-linked clones were reportedly recovered at significantly enriched levels.

This CDR3 contains 12 residues. V gave up 1 base and J gave up 7 bases, with 8 bases separating them. Germline V gene sequence: CDR1 SGHVS, CDR2 FNYEAQ. A quantitative 5'-RACE method, one with molecular barcodes, was used to make TCR beta libraries. Using its own MiXCR run on the 5' RACE reads, TCRdb lists one record per CDR3 protein. The sample records hundreds of thousands of distinct CDR3 sequences, about 11% being singletons. This clonotype was counted ten times or more. Its cognate antigen is unknown. This clonotype was obtained from a male donor with ankylosing spondylitis or in good health (not recorded which). The chain carries TRBV7-6 and TRBJ2-7; D not resolved. Sequencing was done on a sample of blood, either unsorted or a sorted T cell fraction (not recorded which). CDR3 bases: TGTGCCAGCAGCTTAGGGCCAGATGAGCAGTACTTC. Its translation is CASSLGPDEQYF.